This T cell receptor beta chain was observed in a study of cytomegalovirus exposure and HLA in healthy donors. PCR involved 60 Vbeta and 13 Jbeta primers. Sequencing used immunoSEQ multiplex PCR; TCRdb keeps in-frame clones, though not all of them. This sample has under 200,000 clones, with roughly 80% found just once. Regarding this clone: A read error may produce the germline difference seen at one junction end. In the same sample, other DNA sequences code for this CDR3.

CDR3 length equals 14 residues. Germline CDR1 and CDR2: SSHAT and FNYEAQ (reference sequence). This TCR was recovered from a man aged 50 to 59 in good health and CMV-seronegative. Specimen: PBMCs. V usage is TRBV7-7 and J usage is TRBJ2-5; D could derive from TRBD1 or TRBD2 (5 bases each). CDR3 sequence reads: CASSLGTNRETQYF. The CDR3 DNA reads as TGCGCCAGCAGCTTAGGGACGAACAGGGAGACCCAGTACTTC.